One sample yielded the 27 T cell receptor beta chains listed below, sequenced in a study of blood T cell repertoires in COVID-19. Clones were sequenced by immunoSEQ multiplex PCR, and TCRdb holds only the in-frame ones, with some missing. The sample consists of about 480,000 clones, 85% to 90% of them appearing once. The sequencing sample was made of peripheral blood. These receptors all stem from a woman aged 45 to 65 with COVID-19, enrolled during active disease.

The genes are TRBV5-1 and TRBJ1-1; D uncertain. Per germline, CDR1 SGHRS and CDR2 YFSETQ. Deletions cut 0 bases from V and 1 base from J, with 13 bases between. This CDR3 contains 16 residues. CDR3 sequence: CASSLGRQPQNTEAFF. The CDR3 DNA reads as TGCGCCAGCAGCTTGGGGCGGCAGCCCCAGAACACTGAAGCTTTCTTT.

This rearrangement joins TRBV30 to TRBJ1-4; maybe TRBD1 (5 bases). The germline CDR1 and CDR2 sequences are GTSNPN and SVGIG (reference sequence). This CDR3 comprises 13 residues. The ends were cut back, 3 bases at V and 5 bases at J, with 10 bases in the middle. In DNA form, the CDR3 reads TGTGCCTGGAGACAGGCCTCCAATGAAAAACTGTTTTTT. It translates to CAWRQASNEKLFF. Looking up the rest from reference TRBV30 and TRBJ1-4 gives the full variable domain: SQTIHQWPATLVQPVGSPLSLECTVEGTSNPNLYWYRQAAGRGLQLLFYSVGIGQISSEVPQNLSASRPQDRQFILSSKKLLLSDSGFYLCAWRQASNEKLFFGSGTQLSVL.

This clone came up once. CDR3 nucleotides: TGCGCCAGCAGTACGAATGCGGTGAACACTGAAGCTTTCTTT. Its protein product is CASSTNAVNTEAFF. The V gene is TRBV5-1, the J gene TRBJ1-1; D is unclear. This CDR3 contains 14 residues. CDR1 and CDR2 from the germline V gene are SGHRS and YFSETQ. Deletions cut 5 bases from V and 0 bases from J, with 11 bases between. Variable domain in full (rest from reference TRBV5-1 and TRBJ1-1): KAGVTQTPRYLIKTRGQQVTLSCSPISGHRSVSWYQQTPGQGLQFLFEYFSETQRNKGNFPGRFSGRQFSNSRSEMNVSTLELGDSALYLCASSTNAVNTEAFFGQGTRLTVV.

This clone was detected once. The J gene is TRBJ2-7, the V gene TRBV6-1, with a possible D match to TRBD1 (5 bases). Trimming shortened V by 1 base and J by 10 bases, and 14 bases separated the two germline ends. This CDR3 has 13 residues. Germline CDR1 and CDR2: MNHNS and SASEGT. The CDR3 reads CASSEVAGHSQYF. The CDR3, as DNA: TGTGCCAGCAGTGAAGTTGCCGGACACTCACAGTACTTC.

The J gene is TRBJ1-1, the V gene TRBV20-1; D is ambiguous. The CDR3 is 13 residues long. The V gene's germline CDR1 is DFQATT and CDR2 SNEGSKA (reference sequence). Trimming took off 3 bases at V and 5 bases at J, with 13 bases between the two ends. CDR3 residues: CSASPWSGTEAFF. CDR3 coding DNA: TGCAGTGCTAGTCCTTGGTCGGGAACTGAAGCTTTCTTT.

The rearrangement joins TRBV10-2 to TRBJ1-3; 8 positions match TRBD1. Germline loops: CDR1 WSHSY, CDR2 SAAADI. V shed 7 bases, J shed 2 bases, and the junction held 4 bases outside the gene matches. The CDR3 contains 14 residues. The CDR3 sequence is CASTARGPGNTIYF. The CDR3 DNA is TGCGCCAGCACGGCCAGGGGGCCTGGAAACACCATATATTTT.

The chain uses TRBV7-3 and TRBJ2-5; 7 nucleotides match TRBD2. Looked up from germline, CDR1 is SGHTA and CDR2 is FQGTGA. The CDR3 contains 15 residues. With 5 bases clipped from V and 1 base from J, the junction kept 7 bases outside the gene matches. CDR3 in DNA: TGTGCCAGCAGCCCCCTGGGGGGGTTCCAAGAGACCCAGTACTTC. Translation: CASSPLGGFQETQYF.

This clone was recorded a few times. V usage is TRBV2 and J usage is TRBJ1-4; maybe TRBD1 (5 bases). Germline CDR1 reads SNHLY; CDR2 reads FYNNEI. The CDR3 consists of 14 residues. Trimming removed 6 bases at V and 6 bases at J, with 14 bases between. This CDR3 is CASRGGRADEKLFF. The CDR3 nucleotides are TGTGCCAGCAGGGGAGGCAGGGCCGATGAAAAACTGTTTTTT.

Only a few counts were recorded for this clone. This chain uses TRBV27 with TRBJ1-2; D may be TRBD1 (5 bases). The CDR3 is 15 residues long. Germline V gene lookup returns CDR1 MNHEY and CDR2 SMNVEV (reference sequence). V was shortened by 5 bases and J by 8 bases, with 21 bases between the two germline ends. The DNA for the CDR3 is TGTGCCAGCAGTCCCCGAGGAGGGGCCTTTGTGGGCTACACCTTC. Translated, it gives CASSPRGGAFVGYTF.

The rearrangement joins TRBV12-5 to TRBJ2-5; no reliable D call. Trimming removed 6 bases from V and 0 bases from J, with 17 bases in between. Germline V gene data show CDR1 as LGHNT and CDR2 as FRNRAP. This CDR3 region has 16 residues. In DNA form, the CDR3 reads TGTGCTAGTGGCTCCTCAACCACCGGGTACCAAGAGACCCAGTACTTC. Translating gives CASGSSTTGYQETQYF.

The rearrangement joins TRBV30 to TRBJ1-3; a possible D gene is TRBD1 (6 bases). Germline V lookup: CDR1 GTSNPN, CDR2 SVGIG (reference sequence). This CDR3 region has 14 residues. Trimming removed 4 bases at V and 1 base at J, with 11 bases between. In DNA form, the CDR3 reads TGTGCCTGGACCGACAGGACTTCTGGAAACACCATATATTTT. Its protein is CAWTDRTSGNTIYF. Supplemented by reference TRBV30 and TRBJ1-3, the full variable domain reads SQTIHQWPATLVQPVGSPLSLECTVEGTSNPNLYWYRQAAGRGLQLLFYSVGIGQISSEVPQNLSASRPQDRQFILSSKKLLLSDSGFYLCAWTDRTSGNTIYFGEGSWLTVV.

In DNA form, the CDR3 reads TGTGCCAGCAGCCCCCGTGGAGGACCAGATACGCAGTATTTT. This gives the protein CASSPRGGPDTQYF. V gene TRBV9 combines with J gene TRBJ2-3, with a weak D call TRBD2 (5 bases). The CDR3 contains 14 residues. V gave up 4 bases and J gave up 4 bases, with 13 bases separating them. Germline CDR1 and CDR2: SGDLS and YYNGEE. Full variable domain (outside the CDR3, taken from reference TRBV9 and TRBJ2-3): DSGVTQTPKHLITATGQRVTLRCSPRSGDLSVYWYQQSLDQGLQFLIQYYNGEERAKGNILERFSAQQFPDLHSELNLSSLELGDSALYFCASSPRGGPDTQYFGPGTRLTVL.

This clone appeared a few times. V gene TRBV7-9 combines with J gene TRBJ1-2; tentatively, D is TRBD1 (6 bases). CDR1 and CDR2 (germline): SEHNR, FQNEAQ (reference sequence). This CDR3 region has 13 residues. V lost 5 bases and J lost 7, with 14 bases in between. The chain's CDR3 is CASSRTGNFGYTF. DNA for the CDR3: TGTGCCAGCAGCCGTACAGGGAATTTTGGCTACACCTTC. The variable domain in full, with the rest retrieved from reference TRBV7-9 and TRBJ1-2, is DTGVSQNPRHKITKRGQNVTFRCDPISEHNRLYWYRQTLGQGPEFLTYFQNEAQLEKSRLLSDRFSAERPKGSFSTLEIQRTEQGDSAMYLCASSRTGNFGYTFGSGTRLTVV.

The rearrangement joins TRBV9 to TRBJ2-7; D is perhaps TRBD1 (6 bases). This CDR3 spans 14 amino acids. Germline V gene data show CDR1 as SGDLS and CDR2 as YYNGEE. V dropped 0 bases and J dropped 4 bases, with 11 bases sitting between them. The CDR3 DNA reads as TGTGCCAGCAGCGTAGAGGGGGTCGGTTACGAGCAGTACTTC. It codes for CASSVEGVGYEQYF. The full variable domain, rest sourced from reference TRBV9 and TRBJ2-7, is DSGVTQTPKHLITATGQRVTLRCSPRSGDLSVYWYQQSLDQGLQFLIQYYNGEERAKGNILERFSAQQFPDLHSELNLSSLELGDSALYFCASSVEGVGYEQYFGPGTRLTVT.

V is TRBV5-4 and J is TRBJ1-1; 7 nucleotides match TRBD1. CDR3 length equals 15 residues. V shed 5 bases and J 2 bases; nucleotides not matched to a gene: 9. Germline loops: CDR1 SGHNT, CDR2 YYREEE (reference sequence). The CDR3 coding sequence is TGTGCCAGCAGTTTTCCGGGACAGATAAACACTGAAGCTTTCTTT. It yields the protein CASSFPGQINTEAFF.

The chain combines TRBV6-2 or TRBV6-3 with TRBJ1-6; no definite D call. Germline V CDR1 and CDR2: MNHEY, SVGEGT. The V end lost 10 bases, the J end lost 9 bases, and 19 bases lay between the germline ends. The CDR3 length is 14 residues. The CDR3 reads CATNPFLGGSPLHF. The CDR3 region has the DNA TGTGCCACCAACCCCTTCTTGGGAGGTTCACCCCTCCACTTT.

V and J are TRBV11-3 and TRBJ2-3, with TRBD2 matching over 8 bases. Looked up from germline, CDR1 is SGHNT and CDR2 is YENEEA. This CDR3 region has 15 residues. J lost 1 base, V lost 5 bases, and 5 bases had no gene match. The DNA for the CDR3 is TGTGCCAGCAGCCCCGGGACTAGTGGCACAGATACGCAGTATTTT. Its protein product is CASSPGTSGTDTQYF.

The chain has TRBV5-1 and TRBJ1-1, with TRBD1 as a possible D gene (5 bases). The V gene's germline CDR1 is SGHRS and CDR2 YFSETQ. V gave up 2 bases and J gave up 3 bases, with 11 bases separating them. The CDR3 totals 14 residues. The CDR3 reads CASSFKGSYTEAFF. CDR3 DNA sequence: TGCGCCAGCAGCTTTAAGGGGTCCTACACTGAAGCTTTCTTT.

CDR3 amino acids: CASSFIAGGPNEQFF. CDR3 DNA: TGTGCCAGCAGTTTTATAGCGGGGGGGCCAAATGAGCAGTTCTTC. V gene TRBV11-2 combines with J gene TRBJ2-1, with 11 bases fitting TRBD2. V gave up 6 bases and J gave up 7 bases; unmatched junction bases: 8. CDR1 SGHAT and CDR2 FQNNGV come from the germline V gene. The CDR3 has 15 amino acids.

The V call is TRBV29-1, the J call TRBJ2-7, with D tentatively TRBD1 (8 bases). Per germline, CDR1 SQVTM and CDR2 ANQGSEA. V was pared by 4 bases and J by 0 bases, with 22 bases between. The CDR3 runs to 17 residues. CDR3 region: CSVVGRVRQGASYEQYF. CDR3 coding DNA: TGCAGCGTTGTGGGGAGGGTACGGCAGGGGGCCTCCTACGAGCAGTACTTC.

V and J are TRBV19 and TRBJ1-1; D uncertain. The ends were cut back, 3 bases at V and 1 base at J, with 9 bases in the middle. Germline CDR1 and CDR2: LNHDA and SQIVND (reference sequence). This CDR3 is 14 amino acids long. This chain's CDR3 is CASSIGVQNTEAFF. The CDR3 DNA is TGTGCCAGTAGTATTGGAGTCCAGAACACTGAAGCTTTCTTT.

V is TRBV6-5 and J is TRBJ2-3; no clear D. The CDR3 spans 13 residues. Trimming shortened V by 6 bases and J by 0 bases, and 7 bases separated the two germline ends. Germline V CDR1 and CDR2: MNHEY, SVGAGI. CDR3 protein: CASSLDSTDTQYF. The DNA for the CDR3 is TGTGCCAGCAGCCTAGACAGCACAGATACGCAGTATTTT.

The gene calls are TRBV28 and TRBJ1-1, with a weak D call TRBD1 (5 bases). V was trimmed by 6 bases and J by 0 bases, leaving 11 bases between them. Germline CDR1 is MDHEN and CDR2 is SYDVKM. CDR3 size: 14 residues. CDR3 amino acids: CASSVGLLNTEAFF. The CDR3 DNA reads TGTGCCAGCAGCGTGGGACTGCTGAACACTGAAGCTTTCTTT.

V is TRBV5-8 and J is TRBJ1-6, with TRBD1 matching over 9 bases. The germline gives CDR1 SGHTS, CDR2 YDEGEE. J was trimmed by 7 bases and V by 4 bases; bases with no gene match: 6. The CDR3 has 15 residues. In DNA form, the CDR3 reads TGTGCCAGCAGCCCACAGGGGGCGCGGAATTCACCCCTCCACTTT. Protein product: CASSPQGARNSPLHF.

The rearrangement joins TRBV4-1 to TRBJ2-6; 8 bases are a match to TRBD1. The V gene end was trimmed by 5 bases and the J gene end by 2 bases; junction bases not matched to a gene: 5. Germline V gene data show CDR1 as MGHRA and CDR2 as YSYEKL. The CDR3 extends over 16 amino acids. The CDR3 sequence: CASSYRTGTGANVLTF. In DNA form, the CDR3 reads TGCGCCAGCAGCTACCGGACAGGGACTGGGGCCAACGTCCTGACTTTC.

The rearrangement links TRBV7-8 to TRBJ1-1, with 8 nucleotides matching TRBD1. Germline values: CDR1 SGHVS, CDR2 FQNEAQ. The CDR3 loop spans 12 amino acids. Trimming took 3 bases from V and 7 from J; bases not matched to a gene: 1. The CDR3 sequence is CASSFGQGEAFF. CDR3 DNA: TGTGCCAGCAGCTTTGGACAGGGTGAAGCTTTCTTT.

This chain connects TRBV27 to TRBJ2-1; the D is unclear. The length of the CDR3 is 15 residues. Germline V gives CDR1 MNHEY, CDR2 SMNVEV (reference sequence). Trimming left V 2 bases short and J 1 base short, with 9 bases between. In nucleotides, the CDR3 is TGTGCCAGCAGTTTACGAGGCGATTCCTACAATGAGCAGTTCTTC. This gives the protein CASSLRGDSYNEQFF.